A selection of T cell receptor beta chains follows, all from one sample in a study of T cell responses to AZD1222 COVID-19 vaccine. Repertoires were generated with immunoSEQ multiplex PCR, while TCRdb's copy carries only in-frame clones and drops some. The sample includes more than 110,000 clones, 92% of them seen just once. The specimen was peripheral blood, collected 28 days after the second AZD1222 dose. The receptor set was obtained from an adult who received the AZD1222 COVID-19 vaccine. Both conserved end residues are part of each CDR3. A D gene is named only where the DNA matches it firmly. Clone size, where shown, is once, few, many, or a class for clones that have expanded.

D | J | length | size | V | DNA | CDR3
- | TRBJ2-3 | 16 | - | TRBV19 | TGTGCCAGTAGTATTGGGAGAAGGGGTTGGGCAGATACGCAGTATTTT | CASSIGRRGWADTQYF
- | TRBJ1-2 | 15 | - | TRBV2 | TGTGCCAGCAGCAGGGAAGGGGAGTGGGTCTATGGCTACACCTTC | CASSREGEWVYGYTF
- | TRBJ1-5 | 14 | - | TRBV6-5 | TGTGCCAGCAGTTACTTCAGGGGAAATCAGCCCCAGCATTTT | CASSYFRGNQPQHF
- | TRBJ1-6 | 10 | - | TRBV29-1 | TGCAGCGGGGGAGTCTCACCCCTCCACTTT | CSGGVSPLHF
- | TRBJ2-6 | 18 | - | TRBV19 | TGTGCCAGTAATCCAGTCGGACTGGGGAGCTCTGGGGCCAACGTCCTGACTTTC | CASNPVGLGSSGANVLTF
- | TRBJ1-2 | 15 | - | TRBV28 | TGTGCCAGCAGTCCCTTGGACAGCGCTAACTATGGCTACACCTTC | CASSPLDSANYGYTF
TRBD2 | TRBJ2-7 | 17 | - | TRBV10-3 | TGTGCCATCAGTGACTCGGCGACTAGCGGGAGGGGGTACGAGCAGTACTTC | CAISDSATSGRGYEQYF
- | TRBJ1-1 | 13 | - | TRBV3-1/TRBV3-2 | TGTGCCAGCACCGAGGTGGGCAGGACTGAAGCTTTCTTT | CASTEVGRTEAFF
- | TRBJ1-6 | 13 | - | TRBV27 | TGTGCCAGCAGTTTGGGGGAGAGGTCACCCCTCCACTTT | CASSLGERSPLHF
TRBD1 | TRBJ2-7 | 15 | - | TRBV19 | TGTGCCAGTAGAGATCTCAGGGGGCCCTCCTACGAGCAGTACTTC | CASRDLRGPSYEQYF
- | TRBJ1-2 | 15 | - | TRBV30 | TGTGCCTGGGGCCCGCGGAGGAATTTGAACTATGGCTACACCTTC | CAWGPRRNLNYGYTF
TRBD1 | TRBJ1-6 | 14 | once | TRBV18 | TGTGCCAGCTCACCCCAGGACAGGGACTCACCCCTCCACTTT | CASSPQDRDSPLHF
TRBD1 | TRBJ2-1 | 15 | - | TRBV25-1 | TGTGCCAGCAGTGAGGGGACAGTGGCTGGCAATGAGCAGTTCTTC | CASSEGTVAGNEQFF
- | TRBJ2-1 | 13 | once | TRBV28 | TGTGCCAGCACCAATCACGGGGGCGCGGGTTCGTTCTTC | CASTNHGGAGSFF
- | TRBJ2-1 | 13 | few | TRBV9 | TGTGCCAGCAGCGTAGAATCCTACAATGAGCAGTTCTTC | CASSVESYNEQFF
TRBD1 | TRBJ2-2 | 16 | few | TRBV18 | TGTGCCAGCTCACCACCAACAGGGGGGAACACCGGGGAGCTGTTTTTT | CASSPPTGGNTGELFF
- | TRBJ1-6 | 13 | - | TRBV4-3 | TGCGCCAGCAGCCAAGTTCGGAGTTCACCCCTCCACTTT | CASSQVRSSPLHF
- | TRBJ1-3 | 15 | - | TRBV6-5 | TGTGCCAGCACGTCCGGGGGTTCGGTCGGAAACACCATATATTTT | CASTSGGSVGNTIYF
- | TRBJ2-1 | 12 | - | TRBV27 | TGTGCCAGCAGTTTTGGGGGAGGCGAGCAGTTCTTC | CASSFGGGEQFF
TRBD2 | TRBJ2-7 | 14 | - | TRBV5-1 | TGCGCCAGTTCCACCGGGGGGGCACAGGACGAGCAGTACTTC | CASSTGGAQDEQYF
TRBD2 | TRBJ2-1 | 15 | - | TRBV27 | TGTGCCAGCAGTTATACTAGCGGGAGTACCCATGAGCAGTTCTTC | CASSYTSGSTHEQFF
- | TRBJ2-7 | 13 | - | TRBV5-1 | TGCGCCAGCAGCTTGGCCCTGGGTTACGAGCAGTACTTC | CASSLALGYEQYF
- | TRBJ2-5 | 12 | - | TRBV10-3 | TGTGCCATCAGTGCCGGTCCAGAGACCCAGTACTTC | CAISAGPETQYF
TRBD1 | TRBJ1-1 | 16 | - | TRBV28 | TGTGCCAGCAGGGGGACCGGGACAGCTTTGAACACTGAAGCTTTCTTT | CASRGTGTALNTEAFF
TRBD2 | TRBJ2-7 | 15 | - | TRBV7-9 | TGTGCCAGCAGCTCCGAGATTTGGACTAGCGACGAGCAGTACTTC | CASSSEIWTSDEQYF
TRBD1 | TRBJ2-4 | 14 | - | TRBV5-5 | TGTGCCAGCAGCCTGACAGGGGTGGGGGTCATTCAGTACTTC | CASSLTGVGVIQYF
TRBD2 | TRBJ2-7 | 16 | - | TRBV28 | TGTGCCAGCAGCCTGGGCGGGACTAGCGGGTCCTACGAGCAGTACTTC | CASSLGGTSGSYEQYF
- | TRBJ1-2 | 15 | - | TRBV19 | TGTGCCAGTAGTATTCTGGCAGCTACTAACTATGGCTACACCTTC | CASSILAATNYGYTF
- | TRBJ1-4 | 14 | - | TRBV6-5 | TGTGCCAGCAGCCCCCCGGTCATCGAGGAAAAACTGTTTTTT | CASSPPVIEEKLFF
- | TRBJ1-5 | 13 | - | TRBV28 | TGTGCCAGCAGTTTAACCGGGAGTCAGCCCCAGCATTTT | CASSLTGSQPQHF
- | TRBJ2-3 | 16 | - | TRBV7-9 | TGTGCCAGCAGCTTAGGCAGGGTCATGTTCACAGATACGCAGTATTTT | CASSLGRVMFTDTQYF
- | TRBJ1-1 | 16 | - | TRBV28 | TGTGCCAGCAGTCGTACTTTAGCCAGAATGAACACTGAAGCTTTCTTT | CASSRTLARMNTEAFF
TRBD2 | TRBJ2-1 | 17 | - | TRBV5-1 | TGCGCCAGCAGCTTAACCGGGACTAGCGGGAGTTGGGATGAGCAGTTCTTC | CASSLTGTSGSWDEQFF
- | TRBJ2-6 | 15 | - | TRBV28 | TGTGCCAGCACTCCAGGGAACTCTGGGGCCAACGTCCTGACTTTC | CASTPGNSGANVLTF
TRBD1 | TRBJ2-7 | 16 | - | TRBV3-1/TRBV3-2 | TGTGCCAGCAGCCAAGATCAGGGACAGGGGAGCTACGAGCAGTACTTC | CASSQDQGQGSYEQYF
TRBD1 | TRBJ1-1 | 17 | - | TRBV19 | TGTGCCAGTAGTCCGGACAGGGCGGGAGGAATGAACACTGAAGCTTTCTTT | CASSPDRAGGMNTEAFF
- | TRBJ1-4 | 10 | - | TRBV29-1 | TGCAGCGTGCACAATGAAAAACTGTTTTTT | CSVHNEKLFF
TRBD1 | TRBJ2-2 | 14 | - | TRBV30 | TGTGCCTGGGCAGGGGGCACGAACACCGGGGAGCTGTTTTTT | CAWAGGTNTGELFF
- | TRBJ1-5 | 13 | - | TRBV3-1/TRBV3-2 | TGTGCCAGCAGCCAAGATCAGAATCAGCCCCAGCATTTT | CASSQDQNQPQHF
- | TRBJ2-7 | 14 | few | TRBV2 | TGTGCCAGCAGTGAAGGTAGCGGCTCCTACGAGCAGTACTTC | CASSEGSGSYEQYF
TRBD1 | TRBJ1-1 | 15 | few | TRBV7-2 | TGTGCCAGCAGCTCAGCGACAGGGCGGGGTACTGAAGCTTTCTTT | CASSSATGRGTEAFF
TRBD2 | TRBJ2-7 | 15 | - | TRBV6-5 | TGTGCCAGCAGTTCCCAAAAGCGGGGAACCTACGAGCAGTACTTC | CASSSQKRGTYEQYF
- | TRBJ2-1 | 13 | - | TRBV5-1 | TGCGCCAGCAGCTTGAGGCCAGACAATGAGCAGTTCTTC | CASSLRPDNEQFF
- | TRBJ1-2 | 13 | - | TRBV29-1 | TGCAGCGTTTCCGGGGGGGAAGCGGATGGCTACACCTTC | CSVSGGEADGYTF
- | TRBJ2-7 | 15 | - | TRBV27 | TGTGCCAGCAGTTTAAAACAGGTTTGGCTCTACGAGCAGTACTTC | CASSLKQVWLYEQYF
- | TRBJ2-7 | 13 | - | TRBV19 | TGTGCCAGTATAGTGAGGGCTGACTACGAGCAGTACTTC | CASIVRADYEQYF
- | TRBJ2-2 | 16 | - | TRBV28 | TGTGCCAGCAGTTTATTGGGGGGAACAAACACCGGGGAGCTGTTTTTT | CASSLLGGTNTGELFF
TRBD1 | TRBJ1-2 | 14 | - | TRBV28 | TGTGCCAGCAGTTTAGTCCCGACAGGGTATGGCTACACCTTC | CASSLVPTGYGYTF
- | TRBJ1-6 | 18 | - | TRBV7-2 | TGTGCCAGCAGCCGTAGAGCCACAGGGAGGTTCTATAATTCACCCCTCCACTTT | CASSRRATGRFYNSPLHF
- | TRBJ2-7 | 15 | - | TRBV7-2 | TGTGCCAGCAGCTTAGGCCCCGTAAGGGCGAACGAGCAGTACTTC | CASSLGPVRANEQYF